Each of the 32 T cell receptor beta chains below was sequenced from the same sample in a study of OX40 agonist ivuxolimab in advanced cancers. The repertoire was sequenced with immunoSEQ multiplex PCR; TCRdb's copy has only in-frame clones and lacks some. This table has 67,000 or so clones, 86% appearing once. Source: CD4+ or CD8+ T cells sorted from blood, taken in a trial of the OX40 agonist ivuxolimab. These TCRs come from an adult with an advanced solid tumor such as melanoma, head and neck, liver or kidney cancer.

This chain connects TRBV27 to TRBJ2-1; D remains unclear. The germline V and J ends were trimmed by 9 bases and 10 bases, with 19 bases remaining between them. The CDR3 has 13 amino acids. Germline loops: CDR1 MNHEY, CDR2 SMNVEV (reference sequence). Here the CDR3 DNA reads TGTGCCAGTCGCAGGCTTTCGGAACGCGAGCAGTTCTTC. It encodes CASRRLSEREQFF.

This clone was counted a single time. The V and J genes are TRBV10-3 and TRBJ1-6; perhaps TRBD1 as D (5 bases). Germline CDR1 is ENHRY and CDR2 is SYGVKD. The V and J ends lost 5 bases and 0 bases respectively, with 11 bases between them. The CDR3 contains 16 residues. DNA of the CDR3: TGTGCCATCAGTCGACAGACGAGCTCCTATAATTCACCCCTCCACTTT. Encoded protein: CAISRQTSSYNSPLHF.

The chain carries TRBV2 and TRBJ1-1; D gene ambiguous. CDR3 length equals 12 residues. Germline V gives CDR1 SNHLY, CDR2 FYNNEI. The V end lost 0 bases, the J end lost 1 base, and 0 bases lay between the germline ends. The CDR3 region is CASSEANTEAFF. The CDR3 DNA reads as TGTGCCAGCAGTGAAGCGAACACTGAAGCTTTCTTT.

The CDR3 loop reads CASRPPDGYEQYF. For the CDR3, the DNA is TGTGCAAGTCGCCCACCAGACGGCTACGAGCAGTACTTC. The genes are TRBV12-2 and TRBJ2-7. TRBV12-2 is flagged as a pseudogene. This CDR3 comprises 13 residues.

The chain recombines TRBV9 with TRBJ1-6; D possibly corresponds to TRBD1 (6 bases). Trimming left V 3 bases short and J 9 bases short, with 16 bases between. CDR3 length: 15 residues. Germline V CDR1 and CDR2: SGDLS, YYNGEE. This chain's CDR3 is CASSDNDRRGSPLHF. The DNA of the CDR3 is TGTGCCAGCAGCGACAACGACAGGAGAGGTTCACCCCTCCACTTT.

CDR3 sequence reads: CASSFSQEQYF. Written as DNA, the CDR3 is TGTGCCAGCAGCTTCTCTCAGGAGCAGTACTTC. J is TRBJ2-7 and V is TRBV7-6; D gene uncertain. The germline gives CDR1 SGHVS, CDR2 FNYEAQ. The CDR3 totals 11 residues. V was trimmed by 3 bases and J by 7 bases, leaving 7 bases between them. The entire variable domain, with the rest obtained from reference TRBV7-6 and TRBJ2-7, is as follows: GAGVSQSPRYKVTKRGQDVALRCDPISGHVSLYWYRQALGQGPEFLTYFNYEAQQDKSGLPNDRFSAERPEGSISTLTIQRTEQRDSAMYRCASSFSQEQYFGPGTRLTVT.

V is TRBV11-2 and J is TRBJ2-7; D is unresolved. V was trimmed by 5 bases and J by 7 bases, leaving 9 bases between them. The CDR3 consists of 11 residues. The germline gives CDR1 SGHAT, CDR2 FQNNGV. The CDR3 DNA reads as TGTGCCAGCAGCCCCGGAGAAGAGCAGTACTTC. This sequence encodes CASSPGEEQYF.

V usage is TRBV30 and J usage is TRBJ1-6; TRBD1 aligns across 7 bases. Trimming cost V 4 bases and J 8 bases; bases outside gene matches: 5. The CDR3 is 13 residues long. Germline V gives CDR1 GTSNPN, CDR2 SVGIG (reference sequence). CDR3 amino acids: CAWKGTEDSPLHF. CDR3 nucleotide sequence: TGTGCCTGGAAGGGGACAGAAGATTCACCCCTCCACTTT.

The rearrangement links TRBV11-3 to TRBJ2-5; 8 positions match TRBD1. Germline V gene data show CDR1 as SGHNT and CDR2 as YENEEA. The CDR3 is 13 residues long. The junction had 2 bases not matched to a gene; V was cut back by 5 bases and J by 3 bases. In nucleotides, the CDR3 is TGTGCCAGCAGCCAGGACAGGGAAGAGACCCAGTACTTC. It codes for CASSQDREETQYF.

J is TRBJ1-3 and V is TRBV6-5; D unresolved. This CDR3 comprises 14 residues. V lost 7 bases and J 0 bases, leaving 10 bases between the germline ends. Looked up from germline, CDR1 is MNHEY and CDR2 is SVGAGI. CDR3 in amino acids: CASKRLSSGNTIYF. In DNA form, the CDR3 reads TGTGCCAGCAAGAGACTCAGCTCTGGAAACACCATATATTTT.

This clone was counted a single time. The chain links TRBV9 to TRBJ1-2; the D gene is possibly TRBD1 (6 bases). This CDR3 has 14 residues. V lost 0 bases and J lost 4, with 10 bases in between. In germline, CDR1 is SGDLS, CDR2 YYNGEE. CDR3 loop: CASSVDDRLYGYTF. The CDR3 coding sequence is TGTGCCAGCAGCGTAGATGACAGGCTCTATGGCTACACCTTC.

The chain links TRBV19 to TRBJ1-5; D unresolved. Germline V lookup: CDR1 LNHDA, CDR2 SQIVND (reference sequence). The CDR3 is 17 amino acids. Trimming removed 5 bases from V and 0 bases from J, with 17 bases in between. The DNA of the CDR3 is TGTGCCAGTAGTGATGACAAGAGCGGAGATAGCAATCAGCCCCAGCATTTT. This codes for CASSDDKSGDSNQPQHF.

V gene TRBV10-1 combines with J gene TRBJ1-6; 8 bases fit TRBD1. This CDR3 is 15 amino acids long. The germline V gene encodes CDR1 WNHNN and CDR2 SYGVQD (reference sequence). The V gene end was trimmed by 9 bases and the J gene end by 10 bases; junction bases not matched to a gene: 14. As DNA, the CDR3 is TGCGCCAGGCAGGGGGGAGGACAGGGAGACTCACCCCTCCACTTT. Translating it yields CARQGGGQGDSPLHF.

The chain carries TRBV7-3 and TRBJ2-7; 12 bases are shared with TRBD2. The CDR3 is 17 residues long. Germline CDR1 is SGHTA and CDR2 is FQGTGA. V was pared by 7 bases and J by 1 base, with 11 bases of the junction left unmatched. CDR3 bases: TGTGCCAGCACCTCGGGCCTAGCGGGGGGGCCATCCTACGAGCAGTACTTC. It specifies CASTSGLAGGPSYEQYF.

CDR3 in DNA: TGTGCCAGCAGCCAGACAGAAAATTCACCCCTCCACTTT. Translated: CASSQTENSPLHF. This rearrangement joins TRBV9 to TRBJ1-6; D perhaps matches TRBD1 (5 bases). The length of the CDR3 is 13 residues. Trimming pared 4 bases from V and 7 bases from J, leaving 9 bases between. The germline gives CDR1 SGDLS, CDR2 YYNGEE.

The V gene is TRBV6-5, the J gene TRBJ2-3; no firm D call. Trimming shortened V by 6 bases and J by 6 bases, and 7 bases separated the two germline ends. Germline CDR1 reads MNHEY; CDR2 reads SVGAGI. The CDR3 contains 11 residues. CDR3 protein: CASSFPDTQYF. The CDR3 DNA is TGTGCCAGCAGCTTCCCCGATACGCAGTATTTT.

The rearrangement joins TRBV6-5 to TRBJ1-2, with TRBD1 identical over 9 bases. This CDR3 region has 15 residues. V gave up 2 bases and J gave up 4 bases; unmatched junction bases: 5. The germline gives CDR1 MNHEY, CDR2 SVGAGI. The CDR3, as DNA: TGTGCCAGCAGTTACAGAGGACAGGGGACCTATGGCTACACCTTC. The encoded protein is CASSYRGQGTYGYTF.

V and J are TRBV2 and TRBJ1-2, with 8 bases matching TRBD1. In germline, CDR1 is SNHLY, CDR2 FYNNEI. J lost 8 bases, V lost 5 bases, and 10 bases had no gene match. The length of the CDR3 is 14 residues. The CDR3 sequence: CASSTQGASFGYTF. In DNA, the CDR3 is TGTGCCAGCAGTACCCAGGGGGCTTCCTTCGGCTACACCTTC.

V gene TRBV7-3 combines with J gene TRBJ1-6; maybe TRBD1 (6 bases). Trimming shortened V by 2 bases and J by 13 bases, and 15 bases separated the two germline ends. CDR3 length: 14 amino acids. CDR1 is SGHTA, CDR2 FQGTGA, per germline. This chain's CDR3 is CASSLQGWIGPLHF. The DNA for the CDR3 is TGTGCCAGCAGCTTACAGGGGTGGATCGGTCCCCTCCACTTT.

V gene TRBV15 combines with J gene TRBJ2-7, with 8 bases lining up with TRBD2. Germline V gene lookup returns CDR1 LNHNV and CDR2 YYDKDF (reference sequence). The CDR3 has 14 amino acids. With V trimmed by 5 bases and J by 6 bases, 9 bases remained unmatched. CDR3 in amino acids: CATSGGSRGGEQYF. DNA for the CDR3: TGTGCCACCAGCGGGGGCTCTCGGGGGGGCGAGCAGTACTTC. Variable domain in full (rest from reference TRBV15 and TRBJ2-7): DAMVIQNPRYQVTQFGKPVTLSCSQTLNHNVMYWYQQKSSQAPKLLFHYYDKDFNNEADTPDNFQSRRPNTSFCFLDIRSPGLGDTAMYLCATSGGSRGGEQYFGPGTRLTVT.

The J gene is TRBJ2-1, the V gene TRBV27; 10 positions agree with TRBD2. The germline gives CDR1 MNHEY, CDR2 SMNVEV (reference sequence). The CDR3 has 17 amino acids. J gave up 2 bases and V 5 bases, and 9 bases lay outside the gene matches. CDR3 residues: CASSPEATSGPYNEQFF. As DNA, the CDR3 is TGTGCCAGCAGTCCTGAGGCGACTAGCGGGCCCTACAATGAGCAGTTCTTC.

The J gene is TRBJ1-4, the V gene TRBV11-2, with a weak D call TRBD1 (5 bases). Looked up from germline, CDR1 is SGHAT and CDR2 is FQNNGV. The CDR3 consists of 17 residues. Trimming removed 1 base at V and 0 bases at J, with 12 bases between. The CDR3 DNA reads TGTGCCAGCAGCTTAGTTGGGGACCCCTCAACTAATGAAAAACTGTTTTTT. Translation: CASSLVGDPSTNEKLFF.

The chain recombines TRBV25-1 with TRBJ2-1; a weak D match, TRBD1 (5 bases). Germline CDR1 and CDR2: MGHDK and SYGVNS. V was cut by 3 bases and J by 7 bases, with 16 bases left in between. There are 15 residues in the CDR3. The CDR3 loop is CASSDRYQGRNEQFF. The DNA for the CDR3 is TGTGCCAGCAGTGACAGGTATCAGGGAAGGAATGAGCAGTTCTTC.

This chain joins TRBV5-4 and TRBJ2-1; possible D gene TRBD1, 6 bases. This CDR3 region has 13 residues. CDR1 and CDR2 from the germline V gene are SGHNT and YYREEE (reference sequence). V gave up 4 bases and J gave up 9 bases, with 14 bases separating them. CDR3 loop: CASSTRQASEQFF. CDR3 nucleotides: TGTGCCAGCAGCACCCGACAGGCCTCTGAGCAGTTCTTC.

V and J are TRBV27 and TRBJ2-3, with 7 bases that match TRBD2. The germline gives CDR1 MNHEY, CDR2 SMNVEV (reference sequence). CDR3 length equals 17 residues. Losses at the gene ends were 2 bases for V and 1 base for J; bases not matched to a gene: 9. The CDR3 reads CASSLSYGGGRTDTQYF. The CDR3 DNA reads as TGTGCCAGCAGTTTAAGTTATGGGGGGGGACGCACAGATACGCAGTATTTT.

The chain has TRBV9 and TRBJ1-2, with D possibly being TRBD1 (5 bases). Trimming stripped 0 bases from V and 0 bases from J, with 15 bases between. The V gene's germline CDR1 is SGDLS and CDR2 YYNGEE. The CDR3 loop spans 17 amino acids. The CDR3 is CASSVGVGDGTNYGYTF. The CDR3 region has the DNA TGTGCCAGCAGCGTAGGTGTCGGGGACGGTACTAACTATGGCTACACCTTC.

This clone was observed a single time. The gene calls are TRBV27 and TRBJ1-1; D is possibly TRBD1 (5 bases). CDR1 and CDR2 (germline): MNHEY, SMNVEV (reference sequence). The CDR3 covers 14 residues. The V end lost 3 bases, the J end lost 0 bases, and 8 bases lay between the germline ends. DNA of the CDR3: TGTGCCAGCAGTTTTTGGGGCGTGAACACTGAAGCTTTCTTT. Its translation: CASSFWGVNTEAFF.

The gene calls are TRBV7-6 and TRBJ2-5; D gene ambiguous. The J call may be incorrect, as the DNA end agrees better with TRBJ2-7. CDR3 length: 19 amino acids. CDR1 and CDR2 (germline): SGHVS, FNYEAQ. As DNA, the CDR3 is TGTGCCAGCAGCTTAGATTCCCCCGGGCCCCTGTCCCTCACCTACGAGCAGTACTTC. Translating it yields CASSLDSPGPLSLTYEQYF.

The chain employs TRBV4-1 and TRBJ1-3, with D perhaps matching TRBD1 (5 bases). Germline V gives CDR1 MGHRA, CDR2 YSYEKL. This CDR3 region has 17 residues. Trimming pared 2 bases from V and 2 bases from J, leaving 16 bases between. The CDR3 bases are TGCGCCAGCAGCCAACTCTCGGGACCCCGGGCTGGAAACACCATATATTTT. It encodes CASSQLSGPRAGNTIYF.

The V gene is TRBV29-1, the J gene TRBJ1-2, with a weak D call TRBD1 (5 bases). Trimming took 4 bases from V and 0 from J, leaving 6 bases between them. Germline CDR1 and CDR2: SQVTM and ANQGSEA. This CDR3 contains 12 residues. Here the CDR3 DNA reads TGCAGCGTTGCAGGGTCTAACTATGGCTACACCTTC. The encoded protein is CSVAGSNYGYTF.

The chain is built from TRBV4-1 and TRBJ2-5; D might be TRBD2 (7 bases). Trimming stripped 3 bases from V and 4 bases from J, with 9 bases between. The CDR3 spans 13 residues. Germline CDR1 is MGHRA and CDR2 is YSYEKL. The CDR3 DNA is TGCGCCAGCAGCCACGGGGGGCGAGAGACCCAGTACTTC. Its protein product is CASSHGGRETQYF.

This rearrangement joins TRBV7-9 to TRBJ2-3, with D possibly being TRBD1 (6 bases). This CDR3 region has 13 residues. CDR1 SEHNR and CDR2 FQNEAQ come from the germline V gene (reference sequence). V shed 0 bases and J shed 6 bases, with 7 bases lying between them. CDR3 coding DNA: TGTGCCAGCAGCTTAGCTGGACAGGATACGCAGTATTTT. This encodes CASSLAGQDTQYF.